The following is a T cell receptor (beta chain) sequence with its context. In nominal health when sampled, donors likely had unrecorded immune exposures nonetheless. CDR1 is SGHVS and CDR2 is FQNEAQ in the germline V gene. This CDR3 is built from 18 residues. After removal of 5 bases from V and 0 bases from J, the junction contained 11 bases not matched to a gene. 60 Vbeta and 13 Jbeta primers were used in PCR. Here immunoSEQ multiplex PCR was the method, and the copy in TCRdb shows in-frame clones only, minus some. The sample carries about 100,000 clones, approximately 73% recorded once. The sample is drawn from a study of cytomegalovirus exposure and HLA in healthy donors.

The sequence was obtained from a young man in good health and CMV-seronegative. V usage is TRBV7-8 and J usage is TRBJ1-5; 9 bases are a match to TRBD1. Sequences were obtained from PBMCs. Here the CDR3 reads CASSGPGQGVVSNQPQHF. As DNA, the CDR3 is TGTGCCAGCAGCGGGCCGGGACAGGGTGTGGTTAGCAATCAGCCCCAGCATTTT.